The table lists the clone carrying this T cell receptor beta chain with many counts. These data are taken from a study of blood T cells in healthy people across ages. Combining a sample-barcoded 5' primer with a J-beta primer mix, a second PCR ran for about 7 to 12 cycles. TCRdb re-called the 5' RACE reads with MiXCR, one entry per CDR3 protein. This sample has 1.5 million to 1.9 million distinct CDR3 sequences; approximately 43% occur once, and the top ten carry approximately 4.1%. The specimen was blood. The sequence came from a woman aged 18-29 years in good health.

CDR3 DNA: TGTGCCAGCTCACCACGGAAGGGCACTAGCGGGAGATCAGATACGCAGTATTTT. Translation gives CASSPRKGTSGRSDTQYF. The rearrangement uses TRBV18 and TRBJ2-3; 11 bases fit TRBD2. This CDR3 region has 18 residues. Germline values: CDR1 KGHSH, CDR2 LQKENI. V was pared by 1 base and J by 4 bases, with 10 bases of the junction left unmatched.